This is a list of T cell receptor beta chains from one sample in a study of CD4 T cells in relation to SARS-CoV-2 and coronaviruses. Profiled with immunoSEQ multiplex PCR; TCRdb holds only in-frame clones, not every one. Of more than 20,000 clones listed, over 60% are singletons. No antigen has been assigned to these receptors. The sequenced material came from CD4+ T cells from PBMCs, cultured in vitro. The receptors here all came from a human donor in good health. Both conserved end residues are trimmed from each CDR3. A D gene is named only where the DNA matches it firmly. Clone size is stated in some rows and not others, as once, few, many or a class when expanded.

j_call d_call clone_size v_call cdr3_aa
TRBJ1-3 . . TRBV11-2 ASSPGRLSGNTIY
TRBJ1-5 . few TRBV6-5 AGGYSNQPQH
TRBJ1-2 . . TRBV7-9 ASSSRERGSYGYT
TRBJ2-2 . few TRBV2 ASSDGGLSTGELF
TRBJ1-1 TRBD1 . TRBV5-1 ASSLQGGQNTEAF
TRBJ2-7 . . TRBV21-1 ASSPSYEQY
TRBJ1-1 . . TRBV7-9 ASSALGWEGTEAF
TRBJ2-1 . . TRBV11-3 ASSLESGSSYNEQF
TRBJ2-3 . . TRBV19 ASSIQDSSDTQY
TRBJ2-4 . . TRBV4-3 ASSQEISALAKNIQY
TRBJ2-1 TRBD1 . TRBV6-2/TRBV6-3 ASSYSSHRGEQF
TRBJ2-3 TRBD1 . TRBV12-5 ASGLGIGGLGDTQY
TRBJ1-2 TRBD1 . TRBV30 AWSTPGTGAPLGYGYT
TRBJ2-7 TRBD1 . TRBV10-1 ASSATGTGLPEQY
TRBJ1-6 . . TRBV21-1 ASSKALDWGESPLH
TRBJ1-1 TRBD1 once TRBV6-5 ASSIWDRGTEAF
TRBJ2-2 . . TRBV20-1 SASLPNGGRTGELF
TRBJ2-7 . . TRBV6-6 ASTYGAASSYEQY